This T cell receptor (beta chain) was sequenced during a study of cytomegalovirus exposure and HLA in healthy donors. General observations from the study: Published work reported that the classifier diagnosed cytomegalovirus status with high specificity and sensitivity. Rarity characterized most TCR sequences, yet some public TCRs appeared in many donors. In vitro, three CMV-associated chains proved specific for CMV antigens.

Measured with immunoSEQ multiplex PCR; TCRdb has only the in-frame clones, and not every one. The sample contains about 160,000 clones, roughly 96% of which appear only once. Trimming removed 10 bases at V and 0 bases at J, with 16 bases between. The germline gives CDR1 MNHNS, CDR2 SASEGT. The CDR3 is made up of 14 amino acids. A remark on this clone: Antigen unknown.

This clonotype was sampled from a woman in her late teens or twenties in good health and CMV-seronegative. The sequencing sample was made of PBMCs. This chain joins TRBV6-1 and TRBJ2-7; D call uncertain. The CDR3 DNA reads as TGTGCCATTGAGACACGGCCCGTCTCCTACGAGCAGTACTTC. Its protein is CAIETRPVSYEQYF.